This TCR beta chain is drawn from a study of beta chain features in type 1 diabetes. General study findings and limits: Moderate yet significant TCRB CDR3 shortening was seen in Type 1 diabetes patients in all four CD4+ subsets. cDNA-based sequencing might over-represent cells highly expressing TCR.

To note about this clone: Its antigen is still unknown.

The investigators reverse transcribed all of the isolated RNA, so they sequenced expressed TCRB transcripts. Generated by immunoSEQ multiplex PCR, the TCRdb table keeps only in-frame clones and is missing some. The sample comprises around 710,000 clones, 12% of which are singletons, and 0.095% to 0.15% rests with the top ten. CDR3 size: 16 residues. Trimming shortened V by 1 base and J by 3 bases, and 15 bases separated the two germline ends. The V gene's germline CDR1 is LGHNA and CDR2 YSLEER. Sequencing was performed on naive CD4+ T cells from blood. The chain uses TRBV4-3 and TRBJ2-5; D might be TRBD1 (7 bases). The receptor was isolated from a man aged 25 to 45 with type 1 diabetes. CDR3 amino acids: CASSQGVTRGEETQYF. In nucleotides, the CDR3 is TGCGCCAGCAGCCAAGGGGTTACCAGGGGGGAAGAGACCCAGTACTTC.